These 31 T cell receptor beta chains share one sample of origin, sequenced in a study of blood T cell repertoires in COVID-19. Clones were read by immunoSEQ multiplex PCR, and TCRdb kept only the in-frame ones, dropping some. The sample records fewer than 80,000 clones, around nine tenths being singletons. Sample: peripheral blood. The receptors stem from a human donor in a cohort sampled during active COVID-19.

The V call is TRBV24-1, the J call TRBJ1-2, with 8 bases identical to TRBD1. Unmatched junction bases numbered 7, after V lost 4 bases and J lost 7 bases. CDR3 length equals 14 residues. Germline values: CDR1 KGHDR, CDR2 SFDVKD. Here the CDR3 reads CATSERTGFSGYTF. CDR3 DNA: TGTGCCACCAGTGAAAGGACAGGGTTCTCTGGCTACACCTTC.

The rearrangement joins TRBV7-2 to TRBJ2-3; 7 positions match TRBD2. Losses at the gene ends were 1 base for V and 0 bases for J; bases not matched to a gene: 10. The CDR3 runs 18 residues. Germline V gene data show CDR1 as SGHTA and CDR2 as FQGNSA. CDR3 region: CASSLVGGTGGSTDTQYF. CDR3 DNA sequence: TGTGCCAGCAGCTTAGTAGGAGGTACGGGGGGAAGCACAGATACGCAGTATTTT.

The chain is built from TRBV6-1 and TRBJ2-7, with 7 bases matching TRBD1. This CDR3 comprises 16 residues. From germline, CDR1 is MNHNS and CDR2 SASEGT. V dropped 3 bases and J dropped 1; count of bases not matched to a gene: 9. This chain's CDR3 is CASSDNRGSRSYEQYF. The CDR3 DNA reads TGTGCCAGCAGTGACAACAGGGGTTCGAGATCCTACGAGCAGTACTTC.

V is TRBV6-5 and J is TRBJ2-5, with D possibly TRBD1 on 6 matching bases. Germline CDR1 and CDR2: MNHEY and SVGAGI. With 10 bases removed from V and 5 bases from J, the gap between germline ends came to 14 bases. This CDR3 region has 12 residues. For the CDR3, the DNA is TGTGCCACGAACAGGGCCACTGAGACCCAGTACTTC. This encodes CATNRATETQYF.

The chain uses TRBV18 and TRBJ2-3; TRBD1 might be the D (6 bases). The CDR3 runs 15 residues. Germline assignment: CDR1 KGHSH and CDR2 LQKENI. Deletions cut 2 bases from V and 3 bases from J, with 12 bases between. The CDR3 spells CASSPYRVGTDTQYF. In DNA form, the CDR3 reads TGTGCCAGCTCACCATACAGGGTTGGAACAGATACGCAGTATTTT. Full variable domain (missing parts from reference TRBV18 and TRBJ2-3): NAGVMQNPRHLVRRRGQEARLRCSPMKGHSHVYWYRQLPEEGLKFMVYLQKENIIDESGMPKERFSAEFPKEGPSILRIQQVVRGDSAAYFCASSPYRVGTDTQYFGPGTRLTVL.

This clone was detected only a few times. V is TRBV3-1 (or the pseudogene TRBV3-2) and J is TRBJ2-7; 12 bases line up with TRBD2. V lost 1 base and J lost 6; bases outside the gene matches: 4. The CDR3 is made up of 15 amino acids. Germline CDR1 LGHDT, CDR2 YNNKEL (reference sequence). The DNA of the CDR3 is TGTGCCAGCAGCCAAGGGACTAGCGGGATTGGCGAGCAGTACTTC. Its protein product is CASSQGTSGIGEQYF.

The genes are TRBV19 and TRBJ2-7; TRBD1 matches 7 bases. The CDR3 spans 15 residues. J gave up 2 bases and V 4 bases, and 8 bases lay outside the gene matches. Per germline, CDR1 LNHDA and CDR2 SQIVND (reference sequence). The CDR3 region is CASSTPTGPPYEQYF. CDR3 bases: TGTGCCAGTAGTACTCCGACAGGGCCTCCCTACGAGCAGTACTTC.

This chain uses TRBV19 with TRBJ2-7; D is perhaps TRBD2 (7 bases). Trimming stripped 7 bases from V and 3 bases from J, with 16 bases between. CDR3 size: 14 residues. In germline, CDR1 is LNHDA, CDR2 SQIVND (reference sequence). The CDR3 coding sequence is TGTGCCAGTACCGCGAGGGGGGGCTTCTACGAGCAGTACTTC. Amino acids: CASTARGGFYEQYF.

This chain joins TRBV28 and TRBJ2-4, with D perhaps matching TRBD1 (6 bases). In germline, CDR1 is MDHEN, CDR2 SYDVKM. This CDR3 region has 15 residues. Trimming removed 5 bases at V and 1 base at J, with 12 bases between. As DNA, the CDR3 is TGTGCCAGCAGTCTCTACAGGGTGGCCAAAAACATTCAGTACTTC. Its protein product is CASSLYRVAKNIQYF.

The chain recombines TRBV10-3 with TRBJ1-3; D is perhaps TRBD1 (5 bases). This CDR3 comprises 15 residues. Germline V lookup: CDR1 ENHRY, CDR2 SYGVKD. Trimming pared 0 bases from V and 5 bases from J, leaving 11 bases between. The CDR3 spells CAISESAGLRNTIYF. The DNA for the CDR3 is TGTGCCATCAGTGAGTCGGCAGGGCTACGAAACACCATATATTTT.

V and J are TRBV18 and TRBJ2-5; the D is unclear. Per germline, CDR1 KGHSH and CDR2 LQKENI. CDR3 length: 12 residues. The V end lost 3 bases, the J end lost 2 bases, and 4 bases lay between the germline ends. DNA for the CDR3: TGTGCCAGCTCACCCTCTCAAGAGACCCAGTACTTC. It encodes CASSPSQETQYF. Supplemented by reference TRBV18 and TRBJ2-5, the full variable domain reads NAGVMQNPRHLVRRRGQEARLRCSPMKGHSHVYWYRQLPEEGLKFMVYLQKENIIDESGMPKERFSAEFPKEGPSILRIQQVVRGDSAAYFCASSPSQETQYFGPGTRLLVL.

This chain joins TRBV19 and TRBJ2-7; weak D call: TRBD1 (6 bases). The CDR3 is 14 residues long. Trimming took 6 bases from V and 1 from J, leaving 13 bases between them. Germline CDR1 and CDR2: LNHDA and SQIVND (reference sequence). The chain's CDR3 is CASSQGHESYEQYF. As DNA, the CDR3 is TGTGCCAGTAGCCAGGGACACGAGTCCTACGAGCAGTACTTC.

The chain employs TRBV5-4 and TRBJ1-5; 12 nucleotides agree with TRBD1. The CDR3 loop spans 17 amino acids. Germline-derived CDR1 and CDR2 are SGHNT and YYREEE (reference sequence). With 3 bases clipped from V and 3 bases from J, the junction kept 7 bases outside the gene matches. The CDR3 nucleotides read TGTGCCAGCAGCTCCTCCGGGACAGGGGGCTCCAATCAGCCCCAGCATTTT. It codes for CASSSSGTGGSNQPQHF. Variable domain in full (rest from reference TRBV5-4 and TRBJ1-5): ETGVTQSPTHLIKTRGQQVTLRCSSQSGHNTVSWYQQALGQGPQFIFQYYREEENGRGNFPPRFSGLQFPNYSSELNVNALELDDSALYLCASSSSGTGGSNQPQHFGDGTRLSIL.

This rearrangement joins TRBV6-5 to TRBJ2-4; 8 bases are shared with TRBD1. Germline CDR1 is MNHEY and CDR2 is SVGAGI. The CDR3 is 15 residues long. The V and J ends lost 6 bases and 3 bases, in that order; junction bases with no gene match: 7. As DNA, the CDR3 is TGTGCCAGCAGCACGGGACAGGTCCACAAAAACATTCAGTACTTC. Translating gives CASSTGQVHKNIQYF.

The genes are TRBV1 and TRBJ1-6; the table's TRBD1 call for D was not verified on the DNA. TRBV1 is a recognized pseudogene. The CDR3 covers 16 residues. The CDR3 region is CTSTDLTGNYNSPLHF. In DNA form, the CDR3 reads TGCACCAGCACCGACCTGACAGGGAATTATAATTCACCCCTCCACTTT.

This sequence joins TRBV6-1 and TRBJ2-5; a possible D gene is TRBD2 (7 bases). V shed 2 bases and J shed 3 bases, with 13 bases lying between them. CDR1 and CDR2 (germline): MNHNS, SASEGT. The CDR3 covers 15 residues. As DNA, the CDR3 is TGTGCCAGCAGTGAAAGGGGGGGTAGGGAAGAGACCCAGTACTTC. Its protein is CASSERGGREETQYF.

This clone has a single count. The chain joins TRBV7-2 to TRBJ1-1, with D tentatively TRBD1 (6 bases). This CDR3 is 15 amino acids long. Germline V gives CDR1 SGHTA, CDR2 FQGNSA. Trimming removed 1 base at V and 0 bases at J, with 9 bases between. CDR3 in DNA: TGTGCCAGCAGCTTAGGGTGGACAGTGAACACTGAAGCTTTCTTT. Translated: CASSLGWTVNTEAFF.

This clone showed up just once. J is TRBJ1-4 and V is TRBV15; possible D gene TRBD1, 5 bases. CDR3 length: 14 residues. V lost 2 bases, J lost 1 base, and 5 bases lay in between. CDR1 is LNHNV, CDR2 YYDKDF, per germline (reference sequence). The CDR3 nucleotides are TGTGCCACCAGCAGACAGGGAACTAATGAAAAACTGTTTTTT. Translated: CATSRQGTNEKLFF.

This clone was seen just once. V is TRBV7-9 and J is TRBJ2-1; the D gene is possibly TRBD1 (6 bases). Trimming removed 5 bases at V and 5 bases at J, with 28 bases between. This CDR3 region has 19 residues. The germline CDR1 and CDR2 sequences are SEHNR and FQNEAQ (reference sequence). In DNA, the CDR3 is TGTGCCAGCAGCGTAACCTATACCGGGACACCAAAGAGCCACAATGAGCAGTTCTTC. Protein product: CASSVTYTGTPKSHNEQFF.

The chain is built from TRBV19 and TRBJ1-2; a weak D match, TRBD1 (5 bases). This CDR3 comprises 14 residues. Trimming took off 0 bases at V and 2 bases at J, with 7 bases between the two ends. The V gene's germline CDR1 is LNHDA and CDR2 SQIVND (reference sequence). Here the CDR3 reads CASSIDRQNYGYTF. DNA of the CDR3: TGTGCCAGTAGTATAGACCGACAGAACTATGGCTACACCTTC.

This clone appeared once. The CDR3 is CAWGLGGGSYEQYF. The CDR3 DNA is TGTGCCTGGGGGTTGGGGGGCGGGAGCTACGAGCAGTACTTC. The chain joins TRBV30 to TRBJ2-7, with D possibly matching TRBD2 (7 bases). Trimming cost V 5 bases and J 3 bases, with 17 bases left between them. The CDR3 spans 14 residues. Germline-derived CDR1 and CDR2 are GTSNPN and SVGIG (reference sequence).

The chain recombines TRBV19 with TRBJ2-7; TRBD1 might be the D (5 bases). Germline V gene lookup returns CDR1 LNHDA and CDR2 SQIVND (reference sequence). Trimming pared 3 bases from V and 0 bases from J, leaving 9 bases between. The CDR3 contains 14 residues. Here the CDR3 DNA reads TGTGCCAGTAGTATGGGGCAACTCTCCTACGAGCAGTACTTC. Its translation is CASSMGQLSYEQYF. The variable domain in full, with the rest retrieved from reference TRBV19 and TRBJ2-7, is DGGITQSPKYLFRKEGQNVTLSCEQNLNHDAMYWYRQDPGQGLRLIYYSQIVNDFQKGDIAEGYSVSREKKESFPLTVTSAQKNPTAFYLCASSMGQLSYEQYFGPGTRLTVT.

The genes are TRBV27 and TRBJ2-1, with 9 bases fitting TRBD2. The CDR3 has 13 residues. Germline lookup yields CDR1 MNHEY and CDR2 SMNVEV (reference sequence). The junction had 4 bases not matched to a gene; V was cut back by 5 bases and J by 8 bases. CDR3 protein: CASSPSGKYEQFF. The CDR3 region has the DNA TGTGCCAGCAGTCCTAGCGGGAAATATGAGCAGTTCTTC.

The chain uses TRBV7-2 and TRBJ2-7, with 10 bases that match TRBD2. CDR3 length: 13 amino acids. Germline CDR1 is SGHTA and CDR2 is FQGNSA. The J segment lost 6 bases and the V segment lost 6 bases, leaving 5 bases of the junction unmatched. The CDR3 sequence is CASRASGGGEQYF. DNA of the CDR3: TGTGCCAGCAGGGCTAGCGGGGGCGGCGAGCAGTACTTC.

This clone was seen a single time. The V and J genes are TRBV19 and TRBJ2-5; D perhaps matches TRBD2 (6 bases). CDR1 LNHDA and CDR2 SQIVND come from the germline V gene (reference sequence). V dropped 3 bases and J dropped 5 bases, with 10 bases sitting between them. The CDR3 contains 13 residues. CDR3 coding DNA: TGTGCCAGTAGTATCAAGAGCGGGGAGACCCAGTACTTC. Its translation: CASSIKSGETQYF.

V gene TRBV28 combines with J gene TRBJ2-3; 7 nucleotides agree with TRBD1. CDR1 is MDHEN and CDR2 is SYDVKM in the germline V gene. The CDR3 sequence is 17 residues long. J was trimmed by 0 bases and V by 3 bases; bases with no gene match: 9. CDR3 bases: TGTGCCAGCAGTTTCTTATGGGGACAGTCCAGCACAGATACGCAGTATTTT. Its protein is CASSFLWGQSSTDTQYF.

The J gene is TRBJ1-6, the V gene TRBV5-6; perhaps TRBD1 as D (5 bases). The CDR3 runs 18 residues. Deletions cut 8 bases from V and 1 base from J, with 22 bases between. Germline CDR1 and CDR2: SGHDT and YYEEEE. CDR3 nucleotides: TGTGCCAGTCACCATTCGGACACTTCTAGGTCCTATAATTCACCCCTCCACTTT. Its translation: CASHHSDTSRSYNSPLHF. Supplemented by reference TRBV5-6 and TRBJ1-6, the full variable domain reads DAGVTQSPTHLIKTRGQQVTLRCSPKSGHDTVSWYQQALGQGPQFIFQYYEEEERQRGNFPDRFSGHQFPNYSSELNVNALLLGDSALYLCASHHSDTSRSYNSPLHFGNGTRLTVT.

The chain joins TRBV18 to TRBJ1-2; TRBD1 might be the D (5 bases). Trimming shortened V by 1 base and J by 7 bases, and 13 bases separated the two germline ends. In germline, CDR1 is KGHSH, CDR2 LQKENI. This CDR3 is built from 14 residues. The CDR3 bases are TGTGCCAGCTCACCACGGCAGGGAGGCCTTGGCTACACCTTC. Translated, it gives CASSPRQGGLGYTF.

The genes are TRBV4-3 and TRBJ2-2; perhaps TRBD2 as D (6 bases). The CDR3 length is 17 residues. V was shortened by 1 base and J by 7 bases, with 19 bases between the two germline ends. Germline loops: CDR1 LGHNA, CDR2 YSLEER. The CDR3 bases are TGCGCCAGCAGCCAAGCTCGGGAGTACCGCCCGGGCGGGGAGCTGTTTTTT. It translates to CASSQAREYRPGGELFF.

The chain is built from TRBV5-1 and TRBJ2-3, with 12 bases aligning to TRBD2. The CDR3 runs to 16 residues. Trimming cost V 4 bases and J 5 bases; bases outside gene matches: 8. Germline values: CDR1 SGHRS, CDR2 YFSETQ. The CDR3 region is CASSHRLAGVEDTQYF. DNA for the CDR3: TGCGCCAGCAGCCACCGACTAGCGGGAGTGGAAGATACGCAGTATTTT.

The chain links TRBV19 to TRBJ1-5; TRBD1 matches 8 bases. The trim removed 5 bases at V and 3 bases at J, leaving 3 bases unmatched. The length of the CDR3 is 14 residues. CDR1 is LNHDA, CDR2 SQIVND, per germline (reference sequence). CDR3 in DNA: TGTGCCAGTAGTCCGACAGGGGTCAATCAGCCCCAGCATTTT. Its protein product is CASSPTGVNQPQHF.